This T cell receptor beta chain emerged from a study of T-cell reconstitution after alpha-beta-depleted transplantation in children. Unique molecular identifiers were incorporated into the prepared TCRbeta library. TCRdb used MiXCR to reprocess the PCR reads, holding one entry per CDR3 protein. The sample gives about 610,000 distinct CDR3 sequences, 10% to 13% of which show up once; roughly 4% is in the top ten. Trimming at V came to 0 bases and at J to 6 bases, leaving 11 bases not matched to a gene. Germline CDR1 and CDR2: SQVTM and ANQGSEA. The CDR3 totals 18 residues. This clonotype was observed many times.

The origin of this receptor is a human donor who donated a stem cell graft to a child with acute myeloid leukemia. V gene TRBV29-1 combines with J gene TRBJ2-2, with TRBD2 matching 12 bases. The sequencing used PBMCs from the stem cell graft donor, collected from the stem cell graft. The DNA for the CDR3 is TGCAGCGTTGAAGAAAGGGTACTAGCGGGAGGTAGAGCCGGGGAGCTGTTTTTT. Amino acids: CSVEERVLAGGRAGELFF.